A single sample is the source of the 24 T cell receptor beta chains below, sequenced in a study of early T cells in non-severe SARS-CoV-2 infection. MiXCR, run by TCRdb on the 5' RACE reads, gives a single entry per CDR3 protein. The sample lists under 90,000 distinct CDR3 sequences, approximately 15% seen once, with about 6.1% in the top ten. Sequenced sample: whole blood. The receptor source for this set is an adult who was a healthcare worker with PCR-confirmed SARS-CoV-2 infection or an uninfected control (not recorded which).

This clonotype has more than one count but fewer than ten. The V and J genes are TRBV20-1 and TRBJ1-6; D uncertain. The CDR3 spans 16 residues. V lost 3 bases and J lost 0, with 12 bases in between. Germline assignment: CDR1 DFQATT and CDR2 SNEGSKA (reference sequence). The CDR3 sequence is CSASPPGSSYNSPLHF. The CDR3 nucleotides read TGCAGTGCTAGCCCCCCGGGGAGCTCCTATAATTCACCCCTCCACTTT.

This clonotype has more than one count but fewer than ten. This chain connects TRBV11-2 to TRBJ1-3; 7 bases map to TRBD1. Germline V gene sequence: CDR1 SGHAT, CDR2 FQNNGV. The trim removed 5 bases at V and 9 bases at J, leaving 10 bases unmatched. There are 14 residues in the CDR3. For the CDR3, the DNA is TGTGCCAGCAGCGCGGGGACAGCCAGAAGCACCATATATTTT. Protein product: CASSAGTARSTIYF. The variable domain in full, with the rest retrieved from reference TRBV11-2 and TRBJ1-3, is EAGVAQSPRYKIIEKRQSVAFWCNPISGHATLYWYQQILGQGPKLLIQFQNNGVVDDSQLPKDRFSAERLKGVDSTLKIQPAKLEDSAVYLCASSAGTARSTIYFGEGSWLTVV.

The chain couples TRBV7-6 to TRBJ1-4; D is undetermined. CDR1 is SGHVS and CDR2 is FNYEAQ in the germline V gene. Between the trimmed V and J ends, which lost 3 bases and 2 bases, there was a span of 7 bases. CDR3 length: 14 amino acids. CDR3 protein: CASSLRRTNEKLFF. CDR3 DNA: TGTGCCAGCAGCTTGCGGAGGACTAATGAAAAACTGTTTTTT.

This clonotype was seen a handful of times. The rearrangement joins TRBV6-2 or TRBV6-3 to TRBJ2-2, with 9 bases identical to TRBD1. The germline V gene encodes CDR1 MNHEY and CDR2 SVGEGT. The V and J ends lost 10 bases and 5 bases, in that order; junction bases with no gene match: 8. The CDR3 length is 14 residues. Here the CDR3 reads CATLAGTGTGELFF. Written as DNA, the CDR3 is TGTGCCACCCTCGCCGGGACAGGGACCGGGGAGCTGTTTTTT.

The chain is built from TRBV9 and TRBJ2-4; D is undetermined. Germline-derived CDR1 and CDR2 are SGDLS and YYNGEE. V gave up 7 bases and J gave up 3 bases, with 8 bases separating them. The CDR3 spans 12 residues. CDR3 region: CASGPGKNIQYF. The CDR3 bases are TGTGCCAGCGGGCCGGGCAAAAACATTCAGTACTTC.

V is TRBV7-2 and J is TRBJ2-1; D possibly corresponds to TRBD1 (6 bases). CDR3 length: 16 residues. Germline-derived CDR1 and CDR2 are SGHTA and FQGNSA. V was trimmed by 6 bases and J by 7 bases, leaving 22 bases between them. The CDR3 DNA sequence: TGTGCCAGCAGAGTTCCCGGGACAACGGGGTGGAATGAGCAGTTCTTC. Translation gives CASRVPGTTGWNEQFF.

This clonotype was seen more than once but under ten times. The genes are TRBV3-1 and TRBJ1-1; no clear D gene. CDR1 LGHDT and CDR2 YNNKEL come from the germline V gene (reference sequence). Trimming shortened V by 4 bases and J by 1 base, and 13 bases separated the two germline ends. This CDR3 comprises 15 residues. CDR3 residues: CASSPGPGENTEAFF. Written as DNA, the CDR3 is TGTGCCAGCAGCCCCGGACCTGGGGAGAACACTGAAGCTTTCTTT.

This clonotype has a handful of counts. The rearrangement joins TRBV19 to TRBJ2-1; a possible D gene is TRBD2 (7 bases). V was pared by 3 bases and J by 5 bases, with 14 bases between. The V gene's germline CDR1 is LNHDA and CDR2 SQIVND (reference sequence). The CDR3 totals 15 residues. CDR3 protein: CASSISRGANNEQFF. In DNA form, the CDR3 reads TGTGCCAGTAGTATTTCCCGGGGGGCCAACAATGAGCAGTTCTTC.

This chain connects TRBV10-1 to TRBJ2-2; the match to TRBD1 covers 8 bases. V was clipped by 2 bases and J by 3 bases; unmatched bases: 8. The CDR3 spans 17 residues. Per germline, CDR1 WNHNN and CDR2 SYGVQD (reference sequence). CDR3 sequence: CASSEMTGALDTGELFF. The CDR3 DNA reads TGCGCCAGCAGTGAGATGACAGGGGCGCTGGACACCGGGGAGCTGTTTTTT.

The chain combines TRBV10-3 with TRBJ2-2, with TRBD1 as a possible D gene (5 bases). V was trimmed by 0 bases and J by 6 bases, leaving 11 bases between them. The germline V gene has CDR1 ENHRY and CDR2 SYGVKD. This CDR3 comprises 15 residues. In DNA form, the CDR3 reads TGTGCCATCAGTGAGTCGAAAGGGGTCCCCGGGGAGCTGTTTTTT. This sequence encodes CAISESKGVPGELFF.

This clonotype was seen many times. This rearrangement joins TRBV24-1 to TRBJ1-4, with TRBD1 identical over 7 bases. V lost 4 bases, J lost 8 bases, and 9 bases stayed unmatched. Per the germline V gene, CDR1 is KGHDR and CDR2 is SFDVKD. The CDR3 has 15 amino acids. The CDR3 sequence: CATSERTGLYEKLFF. DNA of the CDR3: TGTGCCACCAGTGAACGGACAGGATTGTACGAAAAACTGTTTTTT.

This rearrangement joins TRBV20-1 to TRBJ1-1, with D uncertain. V was pared by 0 bases and J by 4 bases, with 6 bases between. There are 12 residues in the CDR3. Germline V CDR1 and CDR2: DFQATT, SNEGSKA (reference sequence). The CDR3 sequence is CSAREAGTEAFF. The CDR3 DNA is TGCAGTGCTAGAGAGGCAGGCACTGAAGCTTTCTTT.

The rearrangement joins TRBV25-1 to TRBJ2-7; no clear D gene. The germline V gene has CDR1 MGHDK and CDR2 SYGVNS. Trimming took off 8 bases at V and 0 bases at J, with 8 bases between the two ends. The CDR3 is 12 amino acids. CDR3 region: CASPGFSYEQYF. The CDR3, as DNA: TGTGCCAGCCCGGGTTTCTCCTACGAGCAGTACTTC.

This clonotype was counted between two and nine times. The chain couples TRBV29-1 to TRBJ2-7; the D gene is possibly TRBD1 (6 bases). The CDR3 is 14 residues long. CDR1 and CDR2 from the germline V gene are SQVTM and ANQGSEA. V was shortened by 4 bases and J by 0 bases, with 13 bases between the two germline ends. CDR3 in DNA: TGCAGCGTTGTGCAGGGGCAGGCCTCCTACGAGCAGTACTTC. Its translation: CSVVQGQASYEQYF.

This chain connects TRBV6-1 to TRBJ1-1; D might be TRBD1 (6 bases). The CDR3 consists of 13 residues. V was clipped by 7 bases and J by 5 bases, with 14 bases between them. Germline-derived CDR1 and CDR2 are MNHNS and SASEGT. The CDR3 spells CASTPTGGTEAFF. The DNA of the CDR3 is TGTGCCAGCACTCCGACAGGAGGAACTGAAGCTTTCTTT.

In its sample, this clonotype was seen a few times. V and J are TRBV27 and TRBJ2-2; D unresolved. The CDR3 contains 14 residues. V lost 7 bases and J lost 1, with 10 bases in between. Germline V gene sequence: CDR1 MNHEY, CDR2 SMNVEV (reference sequence). The CDR3 is CASMSRMNTGELFF. In nucleotides, the CDR3 is TGTGCCAGCATGTCTAGAATGAACACCGGGGAGCTGTTTTTT.

This clonotype was counted only a few times. The V call is TRBV5-6, the J call TRBJ1-3; D is perhaps TRBD1 (6 bases). CDR3 length equals 13 residues. Germline V gene data show CDR1 as SGHDT and CDR2 as YYEEEE. Trimming took off 4 bases at V and 8 bases at J, with 13 bases between the two ends. As DNA, the CDR3 is TGTGCCAGCAGCCCGGGGACACTTCACACCATATATTTT. Its protein is CASSPGTLHTIYF.

DNA for the CDR3: TGTGCCATCACCTTGACAGGGGGCGAGACTGGCTACACCTTC. Translated, it gives CAITLTGGETGYTF. V and J are TRBV10-3 and TRBJ1-2; 10 bases agree with TRBD1. The CDR3 totals 14 residues. J lost 7 bases, V lost 7 bases, and 9 bases had no gene match. Germline-derived CDR1 and CDR2 are ENHRY and SYGVKD.

This clonotype was seen ten or more times. The chain carries TRBV7-2 and TRBJ2-5; 9 positions match TRBD2. In germline, CDR1 is SGHTA, CDR2 FQGNSA. V was clipped by 3 bases and J by 4 bases; unmatched bases: 6. The CDR3 has 15 residues. The CDR3 DNA reads as TGTGCCAGCAGCTTGGGGCGGGGGGGCCCAGAGACCCAGTACTTC. Translation gives CASSLGRGGPETQYF. Drawing the rest from reference TRBV7-2 and TRBJ2-5, the complete variable domain is GAGVSQSPSNKVTEKGKDVELRCDPISGHTALYWYRQSLGQGLEFLIYFQGNSAPDKSGLPSDRFSAERTGGSVSTLTIQRTQQEDSAVYLCASSLGRGGPETQYFGPGTRLLVL.

This rearrangement joins TRBV7-3 to TRBJ2-1, with 11 bases aligning to TRBD2. The CDR3 spans 17 residues. With 5 bases clipped from V and 4 bases from J, the junction kept 10 bases outside the gene matches. In germline, CDR1 is SGHTA, CDR2 FQGTGA. For the CDR3, the DNA is TGTGCCAGCAGCCCCACCGGGACTAGCGGTATATACAATGAGCAGTTCTTC. Protein sequence: CASSPTGTSGIYNEQFF.

This chain joins TRBV4-1 and TRBJ1-5, with unresolved D. Germline CDR1 and CDR2: MGHRA and YSYEKL. The length of the CDR3 is 14 residues. The V and J ends lost 1 base and 7 bases respectively, with 11 bases between them. The CDR3 spells CASSQGIGKQPQHF. In nucleotides, the CDR3 is TGCGCCAGCAGCCAAGGTATAGGGAAGCAGCCCCAGCATTTT.

This sequence joins TRBV5-1 and TRBJ1-4; D is possibly TRBD1 (5 bases). Germline V lookup: CDR1 SGHRS, CDR2 YFSETQ. The CDR3 spans 15 residues. Deletions cut 0 bases from V and 3 bases from J, with 9 bases between. In DNA, the CDR3 is TGCGCCAGCAGCTTGGAGCAGGGTTCTAATGAAAAACTGTTTTTT. This codes for CASSLEQGSNEKLFF. Supplemented by reference TRBV5-1 and TRBJ1-4, the full variable domain reads KAGVTQTPRYLIKTRGQQVTLSCSPISGHRSVSWYQQTPGQGLQFLFEYFSETQRNKGNFPGRFSGRQFSNSRSEMNVSTLELGDSALYLCASSLEQGSNEKLFFGSGTQLSVL.

The chain joins TRBV29-1 to TRBJ2-3, with D possibly TRBD1 on 6 matching bases. Germline CDR1 SQVTM, CDR2 ANQGSEA. The CDR3 runs 16 residues. The V end lost 6 bases, the J end lost 2 bases, and 21 bases lay between the germline ends. The CDR3 DNA reads as TGCAGCGTAGCAAATCCGGGACAAAGAATCACAGATACGCAGTATTTT. As protein: CSVANPGQRITDTQYF.

This clonotype came up a few times. V is TRBV6-5 and J is TRBJ1-6, with TRBD1 identical over 12 bases. The ends lost 4 bases at V and 7 bases at J; junction bases unmatched: 5. Germline loops: CDR1 MNHEY, CDR2 SVGAGI. The CDR3 covers 16 residues. In DNA, the CDR3 is TGTGCCAGCAGTTTACCGGGGACAGGGGGCAATTCACCCCTCCACTTT. This gives the protein CASSLPGTGGNSPLHF.